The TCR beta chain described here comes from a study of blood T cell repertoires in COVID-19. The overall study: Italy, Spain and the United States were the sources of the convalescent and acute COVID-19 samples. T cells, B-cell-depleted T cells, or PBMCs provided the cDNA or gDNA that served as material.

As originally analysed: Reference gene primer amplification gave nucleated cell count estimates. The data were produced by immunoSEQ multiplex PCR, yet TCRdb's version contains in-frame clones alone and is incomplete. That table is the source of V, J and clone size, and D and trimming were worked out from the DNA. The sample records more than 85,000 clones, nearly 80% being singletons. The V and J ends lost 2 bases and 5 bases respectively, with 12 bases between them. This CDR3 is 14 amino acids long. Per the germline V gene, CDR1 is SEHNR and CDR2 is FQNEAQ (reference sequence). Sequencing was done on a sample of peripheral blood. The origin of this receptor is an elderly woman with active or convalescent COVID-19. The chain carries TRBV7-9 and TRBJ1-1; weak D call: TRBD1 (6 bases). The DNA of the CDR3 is TGTGCCAGCAGCTTAATGGGGGCGCGGACTGAAGCTTTCTTT. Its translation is CASSLMGARTEAFF.